This TCR beta chain was identified in a study of T cells after yellow fever vaccination. UMIs and a universal primer site were added when TCR cDNA was made by 5'RACE template switching. From the 5' RACE reads, TCRdb called clonotypes with MiXCR, one entry per CDR3 protein. The table shows around 610,000 distinct CDR3 sequences, with roughly 14% occurring only once. The sample holds a few counts of this clonotype. Its antigen remains unidentified. The CDR3 totals 15 residues. Germline CDR1 and CDR2: SGHAT and FQNNGV. Trimming pared 0 bases from V and 6 bases from J, leaving 12 bases between. Whole-study results and caveats: Compared with primary, the secondary response was weaker and peaked at day 5, not 15. Reappearance after the booster was seen for most primary-vaccination clones, at roughly 96% CD4 and roughly 90% CD8.

The chain has TRBV11-2 and TRBJ2-4, with TRBD2 as a possible D gene (5 bases). The sequencing here drew on PBMCs, taken on the day of the yellow fever booster vaccination. The sequence derives from a man aged 30 to 39 who received the YFV17D yellow fever vaccine. For the CDR3, the DNA is TGTGCCAGCAGCTTAGATCGGCCACGGGGAAACATTCAGTACTTC. Its translation is CASSLDRPRGNIQYF.